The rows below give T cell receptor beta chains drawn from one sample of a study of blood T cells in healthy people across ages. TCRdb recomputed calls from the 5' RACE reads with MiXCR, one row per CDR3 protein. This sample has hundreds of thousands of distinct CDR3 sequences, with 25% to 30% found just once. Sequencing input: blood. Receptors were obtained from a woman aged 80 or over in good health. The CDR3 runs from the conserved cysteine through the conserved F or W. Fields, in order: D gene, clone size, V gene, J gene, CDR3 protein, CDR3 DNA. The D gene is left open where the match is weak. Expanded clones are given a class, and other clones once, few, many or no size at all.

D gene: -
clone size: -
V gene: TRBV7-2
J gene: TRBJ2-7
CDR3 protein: CASSLGLAGTQETRYF
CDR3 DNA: TGTGCCAGCAGCTTAGGGTTGGCGGGTACACAAGAGACCCGGTACTTC

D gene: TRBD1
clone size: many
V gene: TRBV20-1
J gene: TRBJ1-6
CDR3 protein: CSARGQGISNSPLHF
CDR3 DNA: TGCAGTGCTAGGGGACAGGGTATTTCGAATTCACCCCTCCACTTT

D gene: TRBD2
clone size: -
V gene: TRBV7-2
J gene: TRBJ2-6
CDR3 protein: CASSPTSGGGRGANVLTF
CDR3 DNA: TGTGCCAGCAGCCCGACTAGCGGGGGGGGTCGCGGGGCCAACGTCCTGACTTTC

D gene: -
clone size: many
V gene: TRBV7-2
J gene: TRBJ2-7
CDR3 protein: CASSLDVVVERVPGFYEQYF
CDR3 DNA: TGTGCCAGCAGCTTAGACGTGGTGGTCGAAAGAGTACCGGGATTCTACGAGCAGTACTTC

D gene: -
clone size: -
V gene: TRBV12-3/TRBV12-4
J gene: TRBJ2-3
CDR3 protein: CAGSFVGSSTDTQYF
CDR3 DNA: TGTGCCGGCAGTTTTGTTGGATCTAGCACAGATACGCAGTATTTT

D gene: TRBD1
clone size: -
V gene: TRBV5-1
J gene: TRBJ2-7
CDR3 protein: CASSWGQGESYEQYF
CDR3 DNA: TGCGCCAGCAGCTGGGGACAGGGAGAGTCCTACGAGCAGTACTTC

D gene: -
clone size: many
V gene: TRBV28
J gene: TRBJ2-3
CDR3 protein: CASSDKRYTDTQYF
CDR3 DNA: TGTGCCAGCAGCGATAAGAGGTACACAGATACGCAGTATTTT

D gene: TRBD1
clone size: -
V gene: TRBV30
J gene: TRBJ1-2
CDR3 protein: CAWGQAYGYTF
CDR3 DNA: TGTGCCTGGGGACAGGCCTATGGCTACACCTTC

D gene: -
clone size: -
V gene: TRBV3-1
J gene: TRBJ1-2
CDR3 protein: CANSQDFGFGYTF
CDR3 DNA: TGTGCCAACAGCCAAGATTTTGGGTTCGGCTACACCTTC

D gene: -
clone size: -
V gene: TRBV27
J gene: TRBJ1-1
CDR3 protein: CASSSRVRTEAFF
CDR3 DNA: TGTGCCAGCAGTTCCAGGGTAAGGACTGAAGCTTTCTTT

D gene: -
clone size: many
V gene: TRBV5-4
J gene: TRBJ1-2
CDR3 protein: CASSSLELVNGYTF
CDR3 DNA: TGTGCCAGCAGCTCCTTGGAATTGGTTAATGGCTACACCTTC

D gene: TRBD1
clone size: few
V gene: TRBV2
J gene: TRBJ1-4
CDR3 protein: CASNPQGGEKLFF
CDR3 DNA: TGTGCCAGCAACCCCCAGGGGGGTGAAAAACTGTTTTTT

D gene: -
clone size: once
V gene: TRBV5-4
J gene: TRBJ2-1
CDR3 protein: CASSDEPRNEQFF
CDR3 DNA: TGTGCCAGCAGCGACGAACCCCGCAATGAGCAGTTCTTC

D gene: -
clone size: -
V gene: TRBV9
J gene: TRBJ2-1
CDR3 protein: CASSGAGPGNEQFF
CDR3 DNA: TGTGCCAGCAGCGGGGCCGGGCCGGGCAATGAGCAGTTCTTC

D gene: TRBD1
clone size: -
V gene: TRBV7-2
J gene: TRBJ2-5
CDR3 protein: CASRPDRATHETQYF
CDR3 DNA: TGTGCCAGCAGACCGGACAGGGCCACCCACGAGACCCAGTACTTC

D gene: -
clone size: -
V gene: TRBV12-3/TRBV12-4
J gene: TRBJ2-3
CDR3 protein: CASSFEGVATDAQYF
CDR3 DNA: TGTGCCAGCAGTTTTGAGGGGGTGGCTACAGATGCGCAGTATTTT

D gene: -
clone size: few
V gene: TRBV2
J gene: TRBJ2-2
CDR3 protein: CASSSWREDGELFF
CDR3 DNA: TGTGCCAGCAGTTCTTGGAGGGAGGACGGGGAGCTGTTTTTT

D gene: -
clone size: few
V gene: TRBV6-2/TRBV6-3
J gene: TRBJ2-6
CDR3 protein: CASSYSRGDSSGANVLTF
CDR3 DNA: TGTGCCAGCAGTTACTCGAGGGGGGATTCCTCTGGGGCCAACGTCCTGACTTTC

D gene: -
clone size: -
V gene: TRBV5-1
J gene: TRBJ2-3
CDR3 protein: CASSLDGRGSTDTQYF
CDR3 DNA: TGCGCCAGCAGCTTGGACGGGCGGGGATCCACAGATACGCAGTATTTT

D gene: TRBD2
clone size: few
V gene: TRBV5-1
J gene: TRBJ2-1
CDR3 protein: CASSISGGAHEQFF
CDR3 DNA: TGCGCCAGCAGCATTAGCGGGGGGGCCCATGAGCAGTTCTTC

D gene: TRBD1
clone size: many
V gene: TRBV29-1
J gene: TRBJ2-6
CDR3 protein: CSAMDRSSGANVLTF
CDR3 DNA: TGCAGCGCCATGGACAGGAGCTCTGGGGCCAACGTCCTGACTTTC

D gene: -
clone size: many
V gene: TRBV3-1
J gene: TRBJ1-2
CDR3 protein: CASSPGPQGPYGYTF
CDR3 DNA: TGTGCCAGCAGCCCAGGCCCTCAGGGCCCCTATGGCTACACCTTC

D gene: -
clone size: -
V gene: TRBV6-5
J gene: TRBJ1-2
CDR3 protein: CASRVGFYGYTF
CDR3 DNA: TGTGCCAGCAGAGTCGGGTTCTATGGCTACACCTTC

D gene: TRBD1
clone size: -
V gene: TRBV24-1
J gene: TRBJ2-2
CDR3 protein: CATSPRTGLGGELFF
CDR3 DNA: TGTGCCACCAGTCCCAGGACAGGGTTAGGCGGGGAGCTGTTTTTT

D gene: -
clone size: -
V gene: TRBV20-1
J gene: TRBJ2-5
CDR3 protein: CSAERGGGNEQYF
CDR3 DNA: TGCAGTGCCGAGAGGGGGGGGGGCAATGAGCAGTACTTC

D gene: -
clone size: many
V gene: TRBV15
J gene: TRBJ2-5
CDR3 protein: CATEPGPGTETQYF
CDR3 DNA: TGTGCCACTGAGCCTGGTCCAGGGACGGAGACCCAGTACTTC

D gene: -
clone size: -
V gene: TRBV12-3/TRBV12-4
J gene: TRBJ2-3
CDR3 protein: CASSHKDMIEDTQYF
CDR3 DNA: TGTGCCAGCAGTCACAAAGACATGATCGAAGATACGCAGTATTTT

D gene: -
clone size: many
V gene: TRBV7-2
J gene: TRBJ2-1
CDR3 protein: CASSLTVNEQFF
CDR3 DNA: TGTGCCAGCAGCTTAACGGTCAATGAGCAGTTCTTC

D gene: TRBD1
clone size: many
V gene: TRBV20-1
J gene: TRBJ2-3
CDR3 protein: CSAPGQVVDTQYF
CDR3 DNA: TGCAGTGCTCCGGGACAGGTTGTGGATACGCAGTATTTT

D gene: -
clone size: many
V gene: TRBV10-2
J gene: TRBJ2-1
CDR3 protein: CASSHSRADNEQFF
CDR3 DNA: TGCGCCAGCAGCCATAGCAGGGCTGACAATGAGCAGTTCTTC

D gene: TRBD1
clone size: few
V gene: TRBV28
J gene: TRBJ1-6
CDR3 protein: CASSLADRASSPLHF
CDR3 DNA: TGTGCCAGCAGTTTAGCGGACAGGGCGAGTTCACCCCTCCACTTT

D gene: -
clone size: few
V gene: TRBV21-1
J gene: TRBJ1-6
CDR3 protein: CASTYPEVQGRSPLHF
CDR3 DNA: TGTGCCAGCACCTATCCTGAAGTACAGGGGAGATCACCCCTCCACTTT

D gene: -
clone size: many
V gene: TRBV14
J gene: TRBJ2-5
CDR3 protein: CASSQIRQETQYF
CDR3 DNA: TGTGCCAGCAGCCAGATAAGGCAAGAGACCCAGTACTTC

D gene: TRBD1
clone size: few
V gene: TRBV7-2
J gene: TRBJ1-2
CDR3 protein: CASRSRGLDGYTF
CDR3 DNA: TGTGCCAGCAGGTCCAGGGGGCTAGACGGCTACACCTTC

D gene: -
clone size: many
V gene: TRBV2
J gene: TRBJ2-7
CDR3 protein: CASNPDSYEQYF
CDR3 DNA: TGTGCCAGCAACCCGGACTCCTACGAGCAGTACTTC

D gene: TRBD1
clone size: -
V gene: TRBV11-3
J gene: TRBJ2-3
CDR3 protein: CASRPGGRTDTQYF
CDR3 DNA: TGTGCCAGCAGGCCAGGGGGCAGGACAGATACGCAGTATTTT

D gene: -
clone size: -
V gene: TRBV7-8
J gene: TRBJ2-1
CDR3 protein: CASSLVPGPSDEQFF
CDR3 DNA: TGTGCCAGCAGCTTAGTGCCAGGGCCCTCGGATGAGCAGTTCTTC

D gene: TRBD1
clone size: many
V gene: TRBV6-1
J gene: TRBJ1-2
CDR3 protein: CASSQAGTGGRGYTF
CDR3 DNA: TGTGCCAGCAGCCAGGCCGGGACAGGAGGGAGGGGCTACACCTTC

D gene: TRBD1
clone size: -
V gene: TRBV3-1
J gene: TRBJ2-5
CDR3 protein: CASTRGTGNSQETQYF
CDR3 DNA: TGTGCCAGCACCCGAGGGACAGGGAATAGCCAAGAGACCCAGTACTTC

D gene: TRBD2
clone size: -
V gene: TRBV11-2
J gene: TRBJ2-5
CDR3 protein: CASSLPIAGVETQYF
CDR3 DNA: TGTGCCAGCAGCTTACCGATCGCGGGAGTTGAGACCCAGTACTTC

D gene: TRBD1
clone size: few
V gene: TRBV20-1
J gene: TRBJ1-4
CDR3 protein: CSARDPWTGVGEKLFF
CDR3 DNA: TGCAGTGCTAGAGATCCTTGGACAGGGGTTGGTGAAAAACTGTTTTTT

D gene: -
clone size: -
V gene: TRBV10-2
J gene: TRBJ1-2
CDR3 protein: CASTDPTGGYTF
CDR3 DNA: TGCGCCAGCACGGACCCTACTGGAGGCTACACCTTC

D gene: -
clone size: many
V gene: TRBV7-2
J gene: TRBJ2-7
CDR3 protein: CASSLDRAGGYEQYF
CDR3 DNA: TGTGCCAGCAGCTTAGACCGGGCCGGAGGCTACGAGCAGTACTTC

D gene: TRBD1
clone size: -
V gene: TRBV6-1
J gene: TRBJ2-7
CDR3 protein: CASARSDRYNEQYF
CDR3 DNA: TGTGCCAGTGCCAGATCGGACAGGTACAATGAGCAGTACTTC

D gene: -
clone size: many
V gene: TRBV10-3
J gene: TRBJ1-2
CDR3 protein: CAISESSGVTYGYTF
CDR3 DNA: TGTGCCATCAGTGAGTCGTCAGGGGTGACCTATGGCTACACCTTC

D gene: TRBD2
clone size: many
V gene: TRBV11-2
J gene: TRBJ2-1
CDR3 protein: CASSLDRAGGNEQFF
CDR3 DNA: TGTGCCAGCAGCTTAGATAGAGCGGGGGGCAATGAGCAGTTCTTC

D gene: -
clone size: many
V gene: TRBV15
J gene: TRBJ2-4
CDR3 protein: CATGTPAKNIQYF
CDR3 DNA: TGTGCCACCGGTACCCCGGCCAAAAACATTCAGTACTTC

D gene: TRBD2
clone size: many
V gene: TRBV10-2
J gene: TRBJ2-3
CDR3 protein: CASRRGGEDTQYF
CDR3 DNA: TGCGCCAGCAGGCGGGGGGGAGAAGATACGCAGTATTTT

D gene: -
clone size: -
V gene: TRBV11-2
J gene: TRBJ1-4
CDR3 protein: CASSLGGHEKLFF
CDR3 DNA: TGTGCCAGCAGCTTGGGCGGGCATGAAAAACTGTTTTTT

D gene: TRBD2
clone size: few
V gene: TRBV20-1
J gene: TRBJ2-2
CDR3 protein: CSARDASGGPTGELFF
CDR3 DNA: TGCAGTGCTAGAGATGCAAGCGGGGGACCAACCGGGGAGCTGTTTTTT

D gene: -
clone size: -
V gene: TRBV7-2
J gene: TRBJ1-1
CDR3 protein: CASSLAMGGLGAFF
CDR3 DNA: TGTGCCAGCAGCTTAGCTATGGGGGGATTGGGCGCTTTCTTT

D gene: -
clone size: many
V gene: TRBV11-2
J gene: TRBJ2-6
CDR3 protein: CASSLVLRSSGANVLTF
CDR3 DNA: TGTGCCAGCAGCTTAGTTCTTCGGAGTTCTGGGGCCAACGTCCTGACTTTC

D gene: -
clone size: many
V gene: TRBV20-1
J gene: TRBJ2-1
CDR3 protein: CSAGGGLSYNEQFF
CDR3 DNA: TGCAGTGCTGGTGGGGGCCTCTCCTACAATGAGCAGTTCTTC

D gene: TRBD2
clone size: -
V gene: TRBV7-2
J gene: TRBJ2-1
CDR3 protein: CASSLALGLATNEQFF
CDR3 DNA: TGTGCCAGCAGCTTAGCGTTGGGACTAGCGACCAATGAGCAGTTCTTC